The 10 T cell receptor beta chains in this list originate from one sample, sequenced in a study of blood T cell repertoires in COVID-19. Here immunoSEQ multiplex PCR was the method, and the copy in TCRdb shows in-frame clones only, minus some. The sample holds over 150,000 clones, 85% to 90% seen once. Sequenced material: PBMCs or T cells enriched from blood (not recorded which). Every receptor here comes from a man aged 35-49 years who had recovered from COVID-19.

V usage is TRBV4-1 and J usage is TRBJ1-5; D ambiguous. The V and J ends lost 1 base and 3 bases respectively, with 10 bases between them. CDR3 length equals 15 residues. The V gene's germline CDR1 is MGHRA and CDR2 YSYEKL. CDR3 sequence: CASSQARGINQPQHF. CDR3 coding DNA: TGCGCCAGCAGCCAAGCGCGAGGAATCAATCAGCCCCAGCATTTT.

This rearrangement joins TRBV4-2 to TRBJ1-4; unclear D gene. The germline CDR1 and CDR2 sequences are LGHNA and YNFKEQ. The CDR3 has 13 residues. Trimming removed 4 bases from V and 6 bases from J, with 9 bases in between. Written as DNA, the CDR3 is TGTGCCAGCAGCCTGTCGCGGTATGAAAAACTGTTTTTT. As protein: CASSLSRYEKLFF.

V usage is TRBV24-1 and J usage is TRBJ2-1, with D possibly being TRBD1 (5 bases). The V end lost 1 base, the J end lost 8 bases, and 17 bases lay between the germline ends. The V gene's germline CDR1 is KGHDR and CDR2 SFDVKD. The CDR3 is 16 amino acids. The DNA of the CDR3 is TGTGCCACCAGTGATTTCCCGCAGGCCAGGGCCCATGAGCAGTTCTTC. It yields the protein CATSDFPQARAHEQFF.

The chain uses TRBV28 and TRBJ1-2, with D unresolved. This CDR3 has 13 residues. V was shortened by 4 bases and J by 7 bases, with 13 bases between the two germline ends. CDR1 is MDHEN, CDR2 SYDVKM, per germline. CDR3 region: CASSYTRIGGYTF. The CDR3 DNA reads TGTGCCAGCAGTTATACTAGGATCGGTGGCTACACCTTC.

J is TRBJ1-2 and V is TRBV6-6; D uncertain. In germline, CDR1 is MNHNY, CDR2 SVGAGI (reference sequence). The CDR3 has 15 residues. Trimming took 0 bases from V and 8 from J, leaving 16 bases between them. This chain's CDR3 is CASSYSIWSGGGYTF. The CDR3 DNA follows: TGTGCCAGCAGTTACTCGATCTGGAGCGGTGGAGGCTACACCTTC.

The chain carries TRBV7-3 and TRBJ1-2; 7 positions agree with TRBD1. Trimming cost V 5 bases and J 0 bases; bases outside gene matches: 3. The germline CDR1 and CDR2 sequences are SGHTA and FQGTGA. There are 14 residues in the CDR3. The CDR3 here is CASSRDSSNYGYTF. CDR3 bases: TGTGCCAGCAGCCGGGACAGCTCTAACTATGGCTACACCTTC. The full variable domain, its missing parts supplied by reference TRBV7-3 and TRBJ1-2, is GAGVSQTPSNKVTEKGKYVELRCDPISGHTALYWYRQSLGQGPEFLIYFQGTGAADDSGLPNDRFFAVRPEGSVSTLKIQRTERGDSAVYLCASSRDSSNYGYTFGSGTRLTVV.

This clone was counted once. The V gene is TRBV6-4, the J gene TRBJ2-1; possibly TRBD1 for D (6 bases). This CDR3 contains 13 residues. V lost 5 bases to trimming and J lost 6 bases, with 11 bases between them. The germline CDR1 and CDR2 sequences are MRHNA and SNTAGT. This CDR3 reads CASSSTGSNEQFF. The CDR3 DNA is TGTGCCAGCAGTAGTACAGGGAGCAATGAGCAGTTCTTC.

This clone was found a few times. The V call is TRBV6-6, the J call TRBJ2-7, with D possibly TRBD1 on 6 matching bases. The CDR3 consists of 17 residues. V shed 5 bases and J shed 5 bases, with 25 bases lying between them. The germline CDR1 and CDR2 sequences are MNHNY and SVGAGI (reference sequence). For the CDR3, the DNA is TGTGCCAGCAGTCGCCCCTTGAACCTGGGGGCAAAGAACGAGCAGTACTTC. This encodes CASSRPLNLGAKNEQYF.

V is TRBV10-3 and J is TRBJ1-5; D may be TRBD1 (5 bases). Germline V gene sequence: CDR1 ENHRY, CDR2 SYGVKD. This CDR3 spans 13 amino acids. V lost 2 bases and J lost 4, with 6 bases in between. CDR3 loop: CAISETGNQPQHF. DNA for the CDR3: TGTGCCATCAGTGAGACAGGTAATCAGCCCCAGCATTTT.

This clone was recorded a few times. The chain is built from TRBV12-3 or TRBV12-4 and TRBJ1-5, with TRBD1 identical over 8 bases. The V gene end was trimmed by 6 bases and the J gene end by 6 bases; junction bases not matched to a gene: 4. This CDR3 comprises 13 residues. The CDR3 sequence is CASRTGDGQPQHF. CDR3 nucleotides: TGTGCCAGCAGGACAGGGGATGGTCAGCCCCAGCATTTT.